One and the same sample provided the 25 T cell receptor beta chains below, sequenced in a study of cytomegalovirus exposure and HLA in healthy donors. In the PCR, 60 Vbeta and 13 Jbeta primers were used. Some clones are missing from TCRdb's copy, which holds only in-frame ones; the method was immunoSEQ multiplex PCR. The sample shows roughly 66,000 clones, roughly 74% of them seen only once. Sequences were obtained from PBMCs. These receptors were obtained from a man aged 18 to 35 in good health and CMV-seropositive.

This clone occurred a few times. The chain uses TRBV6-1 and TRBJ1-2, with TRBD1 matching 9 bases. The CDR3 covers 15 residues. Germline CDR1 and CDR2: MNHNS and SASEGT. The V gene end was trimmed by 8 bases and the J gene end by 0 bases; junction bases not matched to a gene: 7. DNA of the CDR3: TGTGCCAGCCCTAGGGACAGGGAGACTAACTATGGCTACACCTTC. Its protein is CASPRDRETNYGYTF.

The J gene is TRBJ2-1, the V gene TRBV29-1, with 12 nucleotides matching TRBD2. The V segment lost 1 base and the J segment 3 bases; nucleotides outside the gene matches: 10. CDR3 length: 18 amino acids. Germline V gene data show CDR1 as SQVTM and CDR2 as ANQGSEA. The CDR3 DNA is TGCAGCGTTGAAGGGTCTAGCGGGGGGGGGTCAGTCTACAATGAGCAGTTCTTC. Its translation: CSVEGSSGGGSVYNEQFF.

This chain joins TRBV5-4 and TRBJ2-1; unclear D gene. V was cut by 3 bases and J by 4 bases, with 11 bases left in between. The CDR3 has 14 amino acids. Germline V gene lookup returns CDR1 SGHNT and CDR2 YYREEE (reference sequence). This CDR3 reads CASSSEEAYNEQFF. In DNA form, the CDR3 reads TGTGCCAGCAGCTCCGAAGAGGCATACAATGAGCAGTTCTTC.

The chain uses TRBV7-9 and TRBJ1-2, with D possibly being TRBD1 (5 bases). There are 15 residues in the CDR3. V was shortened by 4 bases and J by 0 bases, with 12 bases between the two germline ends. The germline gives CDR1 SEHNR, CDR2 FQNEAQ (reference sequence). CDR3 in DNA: TGTGCCAGCAGCTCGGGAGGGGCCGCTAACTATGGCTACACCTTC. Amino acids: CASSSGGAANYGYTF.

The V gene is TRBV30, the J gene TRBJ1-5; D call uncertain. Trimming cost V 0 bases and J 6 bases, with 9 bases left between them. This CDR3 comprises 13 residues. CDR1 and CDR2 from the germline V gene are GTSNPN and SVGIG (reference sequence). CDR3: CAWSVEGAQPQHF. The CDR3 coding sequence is TGTGCCTGGAGTGTAGAAGGAGCTCAGCCCCAGCATTTT.

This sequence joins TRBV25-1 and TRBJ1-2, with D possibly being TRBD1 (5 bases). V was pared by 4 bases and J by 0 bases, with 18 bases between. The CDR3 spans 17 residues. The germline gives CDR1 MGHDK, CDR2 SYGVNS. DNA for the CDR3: TGTGCCAGCAGTGCCCCGCCGGGGGGGGGTTCTAACTATGGCTACACCTTC. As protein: CASSAPPGGGSNYGYTF.

CDR3 bases: TGCGCCAGCAGCGCCAGACGAGGGGGAACAAATGAGCAGTTCTTC. Protein sequence: CASSARRGGTNEQFF. The chain combines TRBV4-1 with TRBJ2-1, with D tentatively TRBD1 (6 bases). V lost 5 bases and J 7 bases, leaving 18 bases between the germline ends. CDR1 and CDR2 from the germline V gene are MGHRA and YSYEKL. The CDR3 loop spans 15 amino acids.

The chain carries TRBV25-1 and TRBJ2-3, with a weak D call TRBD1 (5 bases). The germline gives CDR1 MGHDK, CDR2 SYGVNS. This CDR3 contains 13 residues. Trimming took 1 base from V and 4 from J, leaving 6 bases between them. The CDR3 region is CASSESGPDTQYF. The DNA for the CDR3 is TGTGCCAGCAGTGAATCAGGGCCAGATACGCAGTATTTT.

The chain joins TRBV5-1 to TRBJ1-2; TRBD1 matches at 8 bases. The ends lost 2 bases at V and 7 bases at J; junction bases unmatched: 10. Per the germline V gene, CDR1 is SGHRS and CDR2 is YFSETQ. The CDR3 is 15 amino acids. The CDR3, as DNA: TGCGCCAGCAGCTTCAACGCCGACAGGGGCGGTGGCTACACCTTC. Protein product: CASSFNADRGGGYTF.

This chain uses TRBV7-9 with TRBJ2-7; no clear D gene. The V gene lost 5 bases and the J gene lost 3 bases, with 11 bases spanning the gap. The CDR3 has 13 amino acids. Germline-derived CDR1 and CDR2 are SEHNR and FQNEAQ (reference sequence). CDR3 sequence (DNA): TGTGCCAGCAGCCTCGGTGCATTCTACGAGCAGTACTTC. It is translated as CASSLGAFYEQYF.

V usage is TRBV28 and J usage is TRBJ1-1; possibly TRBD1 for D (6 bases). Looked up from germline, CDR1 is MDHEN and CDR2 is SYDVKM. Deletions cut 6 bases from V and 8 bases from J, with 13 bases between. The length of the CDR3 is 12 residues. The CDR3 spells CASRSGQWEAFF. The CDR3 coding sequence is TGTGCCAGCAGATCAGGACAGTGGGAAGCTTTCTTT. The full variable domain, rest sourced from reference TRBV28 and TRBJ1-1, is DVKVTQSSRYLVKRTGEKVFLECVQDMDHENMFWYRQDPGLGLRLIYFSYDVKMKEKGDIPEGYSVSREKKERFSLILESASTNQTSMYLCASRSGQWEAFFGQGTRLTVV.

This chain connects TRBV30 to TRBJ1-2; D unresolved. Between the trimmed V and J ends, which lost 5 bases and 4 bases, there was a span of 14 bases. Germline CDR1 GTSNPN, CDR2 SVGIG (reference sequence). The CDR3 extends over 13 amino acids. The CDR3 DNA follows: TGTGCCTGGGGAACCTTCGGGGTCTATGGCTACACCTTC. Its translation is CAWGTFGVYGYTF.

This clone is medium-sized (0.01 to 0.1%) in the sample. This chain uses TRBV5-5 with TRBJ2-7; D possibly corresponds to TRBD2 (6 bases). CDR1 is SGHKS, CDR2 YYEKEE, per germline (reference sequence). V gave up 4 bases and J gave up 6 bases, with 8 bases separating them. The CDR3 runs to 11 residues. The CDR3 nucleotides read TGTGCCAGCAGCCCGGGACTCGAGCAGTACTTC. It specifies CASSPGLEQYF.

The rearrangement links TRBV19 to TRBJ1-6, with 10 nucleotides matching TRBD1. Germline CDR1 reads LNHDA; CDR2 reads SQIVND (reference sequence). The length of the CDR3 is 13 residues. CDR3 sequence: CASSGTGDSPLHF. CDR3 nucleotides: TGTGCTTCCAGCGGGACAGGGGATTCACCCCTCCACTTT.

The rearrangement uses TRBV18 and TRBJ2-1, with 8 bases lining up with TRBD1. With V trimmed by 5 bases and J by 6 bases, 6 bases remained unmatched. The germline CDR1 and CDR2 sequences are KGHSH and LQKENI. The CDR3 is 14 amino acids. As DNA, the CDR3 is TGTGCCAGCTCAACAACAGGGGGGTCCAATGAGCAGTTCTTC. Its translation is CASSTTGGSNEQFF.

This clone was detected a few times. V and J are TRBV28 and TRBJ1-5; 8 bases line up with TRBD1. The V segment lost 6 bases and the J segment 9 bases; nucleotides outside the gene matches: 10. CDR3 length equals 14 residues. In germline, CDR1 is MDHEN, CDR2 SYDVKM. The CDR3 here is CASSQTGEYRPQHF. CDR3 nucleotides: TGTGCCAGCAGCCAGACAGGGGAATACCGGCCCCAGCATTTT.

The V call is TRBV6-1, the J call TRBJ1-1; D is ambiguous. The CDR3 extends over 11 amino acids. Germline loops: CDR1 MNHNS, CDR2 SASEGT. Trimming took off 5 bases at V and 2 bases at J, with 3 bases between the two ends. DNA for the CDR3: TGTGCCAGCAGTCCTAACACTGAAGCTTTCTTT. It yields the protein CASSPNTEAFF.

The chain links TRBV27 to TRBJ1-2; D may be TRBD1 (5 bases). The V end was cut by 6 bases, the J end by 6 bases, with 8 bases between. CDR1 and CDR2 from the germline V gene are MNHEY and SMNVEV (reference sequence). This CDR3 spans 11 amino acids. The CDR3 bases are TGTGCCAGCAGCCGGGGGGATGGCTACACCTTC. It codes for CASSRGDGYTF.

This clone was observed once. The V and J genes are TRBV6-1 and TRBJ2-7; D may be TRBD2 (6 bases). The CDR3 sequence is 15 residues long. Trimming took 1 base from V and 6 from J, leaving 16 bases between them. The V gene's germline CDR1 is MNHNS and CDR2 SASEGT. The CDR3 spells CASSEGRGEPVEQYF. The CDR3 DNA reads TGTGCCAGCAGTGAAGGTCGCGGGGAGCCCGTCGAGCAGTACTTC.

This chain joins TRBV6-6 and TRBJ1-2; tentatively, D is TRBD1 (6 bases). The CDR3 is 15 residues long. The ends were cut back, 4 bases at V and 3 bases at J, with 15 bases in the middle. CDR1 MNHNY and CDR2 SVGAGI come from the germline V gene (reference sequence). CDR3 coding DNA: TGTGCCAGCAGTTTCGGACAGACCCGGGACTATGGCTACACCTTC. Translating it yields CASSFGQTRDYGYTF.

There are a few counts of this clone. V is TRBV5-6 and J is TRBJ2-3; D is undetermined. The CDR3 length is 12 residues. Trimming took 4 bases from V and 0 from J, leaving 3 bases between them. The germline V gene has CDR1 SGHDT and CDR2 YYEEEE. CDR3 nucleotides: TGTGCCAGCAGCCCTAGCACAGATACGCAGTATTTT. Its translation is CASSPSTDTQYF.

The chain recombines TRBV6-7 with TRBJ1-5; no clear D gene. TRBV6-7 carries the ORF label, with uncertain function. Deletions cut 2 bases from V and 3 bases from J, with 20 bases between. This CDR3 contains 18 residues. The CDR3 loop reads CASSYRMIRGSDNQPQHF. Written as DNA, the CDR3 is TGTGCCAGCAGTTACCGTATGATTCGAGGGAGTGACAATCAGCCCCAGCATTTT.

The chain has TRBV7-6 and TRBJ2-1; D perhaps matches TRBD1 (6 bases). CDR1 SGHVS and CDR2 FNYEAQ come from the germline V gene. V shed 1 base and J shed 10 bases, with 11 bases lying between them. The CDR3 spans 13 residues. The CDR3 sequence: CASSLDGGWEQFF. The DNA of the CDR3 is TGTGCCAGCAGCTTAGATGGGGGCTGGGAGCAGTTCTTC.

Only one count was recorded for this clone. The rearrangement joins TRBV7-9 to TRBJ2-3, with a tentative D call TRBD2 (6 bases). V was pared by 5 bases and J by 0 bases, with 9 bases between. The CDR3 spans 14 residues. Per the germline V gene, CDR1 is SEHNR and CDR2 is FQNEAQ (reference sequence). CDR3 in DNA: TGTGCCAGCAGCCAAGGGACTAGCACAGATACGCAGTATTTT. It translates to CASSQGTSTDTQYF.

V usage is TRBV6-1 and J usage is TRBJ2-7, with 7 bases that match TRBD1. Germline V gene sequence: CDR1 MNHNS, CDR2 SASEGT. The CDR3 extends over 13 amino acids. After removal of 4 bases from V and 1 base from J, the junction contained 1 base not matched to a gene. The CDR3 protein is CASSVGQSYEQYF. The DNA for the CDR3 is TGTGCCAGCAGTGTGGGACAGTCCTACGAGCAGTACTTC.